What follows is one T cell receptor (beta chain) and its context. Its matching antigen is unknown. Noted treatment: over 15 received Ad26.COV2.S at low or high dose, single or two shots; roughly 5 received placebo; per-sample allocation not given. Day 63 after the first vaccine or placebo injection was the time point for sampling. The data originate from a study of Ad26.COV2.S vaccination and SARS-CoV-2 variants. Across the study: The donor belonged to the COV1001 Ad26.COV2.S trial arm. Ad26.COV2.S given intramuscularly, once or twice 56 days apart. Study observations and caveats: Whether participants received vaccine or placebo, their non-spike TCR breadth was similar.

The assay was immunoSEQ multiplex PCR, and TCRdb's table has in-frame clones only and misses some. The sample has under 550,000 clones, about 93% seen once. The V end was cut by 0 bases, the J end by 1 base, with 7 bases between. The CDR3 runs to 14 residues. The germline CDR1 and CDR2 sequences are SGDLS and YYNGEE. Sequencing used peripheral blood, obtained in a trial of Ad26.COV2.S vaccine versus placebo. The sequence derives from a person between 18 and 65 years old who received the Ad26.COV2.S COVID-19 vaccine or a placebo. V and J are TRBV9 and TRBJ1-1; D gene ambiguous. The DNA of the CDR3 is TGTGCCAGCAGCGTAGGACGGAAGAACACTGAAGCTTTCTTT. Amino acid sequence: CASSVGRKNTEAFF.